This TCR beta chain emerged from a study of shared clonotypes between healthy human individuals. The assay was run at deep level. Generated by immunoSEQ multiplex PCR, the TCRdb table keeps only in-frame clones and is missing some. The sample carries 800,000 to 1,200,000 clones, 78% recorded once. CDR3 length: 18 amino acids. Germline CDR1 SGHDT, CDR2 YYEEEE. Trimming took 4 bases from V and 0 from J, leaving 19 bases between them. This clonotype was obtained from a man aged 18 to 30 in good health. Some clones in this sample may be carry-over from other donors' samples. The J gene is TRBJ1-4, the V gene TRBV5-6; maybe TRBD1 (6 bases). The sequenced sample consisted of memory CD4+ T cells from PBMCs. Subset defined: CD45RA-negative fraction. The CDR3 reads CASSSPQGGGPTNEKLFF. The CDR3 bases are TGTGCCAGCAGCAGCCCCCAGGGAGGGGGTCCAACTAATGAAAAACTGTTTTTT.